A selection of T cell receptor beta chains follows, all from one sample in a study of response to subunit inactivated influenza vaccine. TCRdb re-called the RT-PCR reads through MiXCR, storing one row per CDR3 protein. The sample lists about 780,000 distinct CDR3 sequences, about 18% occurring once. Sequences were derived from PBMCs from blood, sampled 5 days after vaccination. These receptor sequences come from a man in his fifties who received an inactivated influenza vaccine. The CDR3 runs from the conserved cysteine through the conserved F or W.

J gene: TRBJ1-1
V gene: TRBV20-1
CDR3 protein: CSARDEWTYRAFF

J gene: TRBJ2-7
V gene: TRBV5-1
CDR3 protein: CASSLGPRSYEQYF

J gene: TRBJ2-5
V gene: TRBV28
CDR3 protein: CASRLRGHETQYF

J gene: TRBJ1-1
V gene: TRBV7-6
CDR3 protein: CASSLAGWGGSEAFF

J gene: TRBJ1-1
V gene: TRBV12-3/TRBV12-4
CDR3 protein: CASSLLGRGTEAFF

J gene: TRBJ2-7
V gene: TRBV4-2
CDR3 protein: CASSQASGSPYEQYF

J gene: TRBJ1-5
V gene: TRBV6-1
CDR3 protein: CASSALRTADFLYSNQPQHF

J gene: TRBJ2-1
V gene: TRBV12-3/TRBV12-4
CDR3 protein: CASSFLFHNEQFF

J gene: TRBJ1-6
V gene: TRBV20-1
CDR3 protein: CSARRRALHF

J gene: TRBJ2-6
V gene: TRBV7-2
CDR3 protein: CASSLESRPGANVLTF

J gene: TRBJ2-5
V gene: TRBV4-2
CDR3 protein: CASSQVITGVITTRETQYF

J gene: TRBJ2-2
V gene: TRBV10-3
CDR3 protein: CAITPGQNTGELFF

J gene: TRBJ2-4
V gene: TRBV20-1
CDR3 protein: CSARESTGLAKNIQYF

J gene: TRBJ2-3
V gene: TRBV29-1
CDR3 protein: CSAAKGLAGDGGTDTQYF

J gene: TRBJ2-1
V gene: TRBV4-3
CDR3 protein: CASSPQGTSGFNEQFF

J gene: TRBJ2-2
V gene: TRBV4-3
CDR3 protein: CASSPRAGPNTGELFF

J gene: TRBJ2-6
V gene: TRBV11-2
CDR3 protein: CASSLISGGPSSGANVLTF

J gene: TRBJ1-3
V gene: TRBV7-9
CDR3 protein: CASSLAGDSTIYF

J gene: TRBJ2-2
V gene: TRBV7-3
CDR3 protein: CASSLTPGGTFTGELFF

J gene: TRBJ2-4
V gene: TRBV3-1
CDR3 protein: CASSLGDRVGIQYF

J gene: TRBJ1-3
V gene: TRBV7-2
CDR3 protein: CASSLEIRSGNTIYF

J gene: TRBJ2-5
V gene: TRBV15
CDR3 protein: CATSRAPEETQYF

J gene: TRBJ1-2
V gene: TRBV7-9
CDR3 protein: CASSVAGTSGHYGYTF

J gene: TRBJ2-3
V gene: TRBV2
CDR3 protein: CASRRVGGGTDTQYF

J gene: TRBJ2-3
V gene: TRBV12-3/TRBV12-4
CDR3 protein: CASRQGAVSTDTQYF

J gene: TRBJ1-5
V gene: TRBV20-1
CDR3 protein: CSARYGTAGGQPQHF

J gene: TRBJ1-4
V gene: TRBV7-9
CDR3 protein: CASSLKGGSATNEKLFF

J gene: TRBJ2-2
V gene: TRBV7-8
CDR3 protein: CASSSRQGVVSGELFF

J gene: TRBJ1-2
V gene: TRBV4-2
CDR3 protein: CASSQERGPTLYGYTF

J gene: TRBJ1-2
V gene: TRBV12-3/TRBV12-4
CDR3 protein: CASSFLAGERGGYTF

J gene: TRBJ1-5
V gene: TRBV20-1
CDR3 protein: CSARTATGGSNQPQHF

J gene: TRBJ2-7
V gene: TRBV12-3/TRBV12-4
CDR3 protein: CASSLDNGGYEQYF

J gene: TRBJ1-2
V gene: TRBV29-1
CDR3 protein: CSVDGQGFGYTF

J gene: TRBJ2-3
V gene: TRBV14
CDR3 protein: CASSQAGLRKGTDTQYF

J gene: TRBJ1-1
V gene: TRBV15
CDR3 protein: CATSRANTEAFF

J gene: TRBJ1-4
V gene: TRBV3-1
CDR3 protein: CASSPRGRANEKLFF

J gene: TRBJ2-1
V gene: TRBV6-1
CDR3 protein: CASRETSGSFAGNEQFF

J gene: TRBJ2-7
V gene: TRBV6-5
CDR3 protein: CASSLTLGFGYEQYF

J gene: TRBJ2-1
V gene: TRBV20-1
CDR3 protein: CSARARDSYNEQFF

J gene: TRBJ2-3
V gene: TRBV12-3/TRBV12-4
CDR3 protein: CASSPSGRTAQYF

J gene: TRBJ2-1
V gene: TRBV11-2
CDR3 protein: CASSLSSGRLGEQFF

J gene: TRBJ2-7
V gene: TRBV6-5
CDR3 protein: CASSYGSGWPQREQYF

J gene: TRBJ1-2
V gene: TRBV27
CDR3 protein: CASSLRGFGYTF

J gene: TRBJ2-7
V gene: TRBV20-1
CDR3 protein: CSARHLTSGSYEQYF